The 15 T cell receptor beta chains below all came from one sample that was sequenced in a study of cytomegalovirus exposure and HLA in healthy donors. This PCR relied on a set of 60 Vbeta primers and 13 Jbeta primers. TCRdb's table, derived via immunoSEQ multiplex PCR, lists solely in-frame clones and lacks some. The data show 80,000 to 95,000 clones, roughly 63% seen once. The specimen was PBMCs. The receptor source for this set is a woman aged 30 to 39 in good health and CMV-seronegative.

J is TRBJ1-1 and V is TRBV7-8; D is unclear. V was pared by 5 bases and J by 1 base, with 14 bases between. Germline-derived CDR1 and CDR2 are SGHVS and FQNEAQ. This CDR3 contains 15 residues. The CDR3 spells CASSASGTSNTEAFF. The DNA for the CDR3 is TGTGCCAGCAGCGCCTCAGGTACCTCGAACACTGAAGCTTTCTTT.

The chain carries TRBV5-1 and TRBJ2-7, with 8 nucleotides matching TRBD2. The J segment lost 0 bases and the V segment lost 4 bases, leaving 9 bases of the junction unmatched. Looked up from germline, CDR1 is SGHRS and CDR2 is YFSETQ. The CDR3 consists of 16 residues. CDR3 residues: CASSHGGGISSYEQYF. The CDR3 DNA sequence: TGCGCCAGCAGCCACGGGGGGGGCATAAGCTCCTACGAGCAGTACTTC.

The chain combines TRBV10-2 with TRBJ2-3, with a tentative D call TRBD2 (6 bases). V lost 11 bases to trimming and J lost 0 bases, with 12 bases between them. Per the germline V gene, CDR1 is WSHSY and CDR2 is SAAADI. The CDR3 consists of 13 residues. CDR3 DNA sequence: TGCGCCGCCTGGGACTTTAGCACAGATACGCAGTATTTT. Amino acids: CAAWDFSTDTQYF.

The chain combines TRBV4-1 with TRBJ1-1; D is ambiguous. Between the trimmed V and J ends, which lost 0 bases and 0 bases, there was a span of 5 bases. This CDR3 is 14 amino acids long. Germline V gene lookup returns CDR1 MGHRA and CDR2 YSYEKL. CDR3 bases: TGCGCCAGCAGCCAAGATCAGATGAACACTGAAGCTTTCTTT. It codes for CASSQDQMNTEAFF.

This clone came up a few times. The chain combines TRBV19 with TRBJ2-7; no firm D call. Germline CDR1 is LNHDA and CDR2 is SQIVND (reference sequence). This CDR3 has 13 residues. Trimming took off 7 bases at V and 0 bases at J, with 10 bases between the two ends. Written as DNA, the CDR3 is TGTGCCAGTAAGGAGAGTTCCTCCTACGAGCAGTACTTC. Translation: CASKESSSYEQYF.

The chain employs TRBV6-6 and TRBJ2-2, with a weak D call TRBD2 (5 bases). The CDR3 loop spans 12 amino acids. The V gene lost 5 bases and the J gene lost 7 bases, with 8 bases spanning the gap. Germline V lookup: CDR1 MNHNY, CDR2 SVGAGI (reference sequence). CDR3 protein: CASSEGGGELFF. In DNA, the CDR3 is TGTGCCAGCAGTGAGGGTGGCGGGGAGCTGTTTTTT.

CDR3 residues: CASSPAGRNTIYF. The CDR3 coding sequence is TGTGCCAGCAGCCCGGCGGGCAGAAACACCATATATTTT. The gene calls are TRBV7-6 and TRBJ1-3; D not certain. The CDR3 is 13 amino acids. CDR1 and CDR2 (germline): SGHVS, FNYEAQ. Trimming removed 5 bases at V and 5 bases at J, with 10 bases between.

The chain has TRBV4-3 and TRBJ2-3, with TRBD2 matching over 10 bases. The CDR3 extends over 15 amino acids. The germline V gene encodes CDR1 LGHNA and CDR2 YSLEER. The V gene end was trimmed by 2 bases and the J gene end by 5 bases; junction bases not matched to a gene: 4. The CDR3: CASSQTSGKKDTQYF. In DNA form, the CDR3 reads TGCGCCAGCAGCCAAACTAGCGGGAAAAAAGATACGCAGTATTTT.

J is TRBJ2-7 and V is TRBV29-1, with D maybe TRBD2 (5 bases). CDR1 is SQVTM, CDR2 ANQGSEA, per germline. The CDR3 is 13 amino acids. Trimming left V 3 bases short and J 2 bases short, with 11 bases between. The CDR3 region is CSVDDSDTYEQYF. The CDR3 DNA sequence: TGCAGCGTTGACGATAGCGACACCTACGAGCAGTACTTC.

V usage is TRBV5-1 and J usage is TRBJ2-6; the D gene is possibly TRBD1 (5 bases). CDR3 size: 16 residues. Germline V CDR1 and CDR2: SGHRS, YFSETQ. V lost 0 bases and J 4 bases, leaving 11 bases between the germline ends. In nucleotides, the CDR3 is TGCGCCAGCAGCTTGGTAGGGGCCTTGGGGGCCAACGTCCTGACTTTC. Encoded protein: CASSLVGALGANVLTF. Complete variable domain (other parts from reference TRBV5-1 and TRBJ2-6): KAGVTQTPRYLIKTRGQQVTLSCSPISGHRSVSWYQQTPGQGLQFLFEYFSETQRNKGNFPGRFSGRQFSNSRSEMNVSTLELGDSALYLCASSLVGALGANVLTFGAGSRLTVL.

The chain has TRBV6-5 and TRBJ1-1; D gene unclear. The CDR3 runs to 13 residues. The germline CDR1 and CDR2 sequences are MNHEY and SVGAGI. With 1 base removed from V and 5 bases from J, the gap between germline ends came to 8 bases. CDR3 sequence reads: CASSYYSSTEAFF. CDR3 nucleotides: TGTGCCAGCAGTTACTACAGCTCTACTGAAGCTTTCTTT.

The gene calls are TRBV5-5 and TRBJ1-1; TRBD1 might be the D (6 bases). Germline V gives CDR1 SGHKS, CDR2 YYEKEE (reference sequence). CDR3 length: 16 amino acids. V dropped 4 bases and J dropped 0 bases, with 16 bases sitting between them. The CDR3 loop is CASSLLGTNMNTEAFF. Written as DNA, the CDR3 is TGTGCCAGCAGCCTCCTCGGGACAAACATGAACACTGAAGCTTTCTTT.

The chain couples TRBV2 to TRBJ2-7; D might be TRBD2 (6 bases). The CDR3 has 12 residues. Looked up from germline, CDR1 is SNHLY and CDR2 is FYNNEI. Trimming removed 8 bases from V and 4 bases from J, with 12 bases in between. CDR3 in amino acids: CASGEAGYEQYF. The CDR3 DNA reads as TGTGCCAGCGGGGAGGCCGGTTACGAGCAGTACTTC.

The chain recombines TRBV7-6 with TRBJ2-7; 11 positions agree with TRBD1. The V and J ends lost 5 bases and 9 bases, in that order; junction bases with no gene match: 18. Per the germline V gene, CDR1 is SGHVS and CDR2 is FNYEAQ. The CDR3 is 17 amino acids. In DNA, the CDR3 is TGTGCCAGCAGCACCGGGACAGGGGGGACCCATCCGGGTGGGCAGTACTTC. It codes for CASSTGTGGTHPGGQYF.

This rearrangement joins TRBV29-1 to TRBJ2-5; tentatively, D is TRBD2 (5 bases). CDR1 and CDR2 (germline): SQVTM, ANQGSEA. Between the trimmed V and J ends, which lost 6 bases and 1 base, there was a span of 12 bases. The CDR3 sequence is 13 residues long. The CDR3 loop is CSVMDWAQETQYF. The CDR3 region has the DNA TGCAGCGTAATGGACTGGGCCCAAGAGACCCAGTACTTC.